This TCR beta chain was identified during a study of T cells in Graves' hyperthyroidism and ophthalmopathy. The germline CDR1 and CDR2 sequences are SNHLY and FYNNEI. The CDR3 runs to 16 residues. Trimming stripped 2 bases from V and 1 base from J, with 11 bases between. The CDR3 regions of TCR beta were amplified from RNA transcripts. The TCR CDR3 first-round RT-PCR relied on the HTBI primer set. Each CDR3 protein gets one entry after TCRdb re-called the multiplex PCR reads with MiXCR. The table lists about 640,000 distinct CDR3 sequences, about 14% of them singletons. Points from the study as a whole: Ophthalmopathy could be told apart from stable hyperthyroidism with a 13 V-J model. The model predicted ophthalmopathy a median approximately six months before onset.

Diagnosing involved the use of clinical symptoms, serum thyroxine and TRAb, thyroid ultrasound and orbital computed tomography. In its sample, this clonotype was seen a few times. Its antigen remains unknown. The clonotype comes from a woman aged 50 to 60 with Graves' ophthalmopathy. The genes are TRBV2 and TRBJ2-2; TRBD1 is a possible D gene (5 bases). The sample comprised blood. CDR3 region: CASSERGGVNTGELFF. The CDR3 DNA reads TGTGCCAGCAGTGAAAGGGGTGGAGTGAACACCGGGGAGCTGTTTTTT.